These T cell receptor beta chains were read from a single sample in a study of blood T cell repertoires in COVID-19. Repertoires were generated with immunoSEQ multiplex PCR, while TCRdb's copy carries only in-frame clones and drops some. The sample holds about 240,000 clones, roughly four fifths seen once. Sequenced material: peripheral blood. The source of these receptors is a woman older than 75 with COVID-19, enrolled during active disease. The CDR3 runs from the conserved cysteine through the conserved F or W. A D gene is named only where the DNA matches it firmly. Where a row states a size, it is once, few, many or the class of an expanded clone; other rows omit it.

d_call clone_size cdr3_length j_call v_call cdr3_nt cdr3_aa
TRBD1 NA 15 TRBJ1-2 TRBV13 TGTGCCAGCAGCCTTAGGAGGACAGGGAGGGATGGCTACACCTTC CASSLRRTGRDGYTF
TRBD1 once 18 TRBJ2-3 TRBV5-1 TGCGCCAGCAGCTTGAGAACCAAGACACAGGGGAGCACAGATACGCAGTATTTT CASSLRTKTQGSTDTQYF
NA NA 14 TRBJ2-7 TRBV2 TGTGCCAGCAGTGGCCGGGACTTATCCTACGAGCAGTACTTC CASSGRDLSYEQYF
TRBD1 NA 15 TRBJ1-3 TRBV27 TGTGCCAGCAGTTCGGGACAGGTCTCTGGAAACACCATATATTTT CASSSGQVSGNTIYF
TRBD2 NA 14 TRBJ2-1 TRBV10-3 TGTGCCACGAATACAGCGGGATCTATGGATGAGCAGTTCTTC CATNTAGSMDEQFF
TRBD2 once 18 TRBJ2-5 TRBV4-1 TGCGCCAGCAGCCAAGATAGCGGACTAGCGGGGCCGAAGGGGACCCAGTACTTC CASSQDSGLAGPKGTQYF
NA NA 15 TRBJ1-1 TRBV7-3 TGTGCCAGCAGCTTAGGGGGCGCACTCAACACTGAAGCTTTCTTT CASSLGGALNTEAFF
TRBD2 NA 17 TRBJ2-1 TRBV27 TGTGCCAGCAGTTTAGGGTGGTCTAGCGGGTTGTACAATGAGCAGTTCTTC CASSLGWSSGLYNEQFF
NA NA 14 TRBJ2-7 TRBV18 TGTGCCAGCTCACCTGACCCGAGGGCTTACGAGCAGTACTTC CASSPDPRAYEQYF
TRBD2 NA 15 TRBJ2-1 TRBV7-3 TGTGCCAGCAGCTTAACAGGAGCGGGAGGTAATGAGCAGTTCTTC CASSLTGAGGNEQFF
TRBD1 NA 12 TRBJ2-1 TRBV2 TGTGCCAGCAGGGAGTTGGGACAGGGTGCGTTCTTC CASRELGQGAFF
TRBD2 NA 16 TRBJ2-1 TRBV5-1 TGCGCCAGCAGCAGGGGACTAGCGAACTCCTACAATGAGCAGTTCTTC CASSRGLANSYNEQFF
TRBD2 NA 14 TRBJ2-1 TRBV2 TGTGCCAGCAGTGACCTTCTAGCGGGGGGCGAGCAGTTCTTC CASSDLLAGGEQFF
NA NA 14 TRBJ2-1 TRBV28 TGTGCCAGCAGAAAAGTCCGCCCGGGCAATGAGCAGTTCTTC CASRKVRPGNEQFF
NA NA 16 TRBJ2-2 TRBV7-9 TGTGCCAGCAGCCTCGGAGAGAGGGGAGGCACCGGGGAGCTGTTTTTT CASSLGERGGTGELFF
TRBD2 NA 16 TRBJ2-1 TRBV7-9 TGTGCCAGCAGCTTAAACTTGGCGGGAGGGTGGAATGAGCAGTTCTTC CASSLNLAGGWNEQFF
TRBD1 NA 15 TRBJ1-1 TRBV5-4 TGTGCCAGCAGCTTGGAGGGGGCCAGGAACACTGAAGCTTTCTTT CASSLEGARNTEAFF
TRBD1 NA 14 TRBJ2-1 TRBV7-9 TGTGCCAGCAGCTTAGCCGGGACAGGGAATGAGCAGTTCTTC CASSLAGTGNEQFF
TRBD1 NA 17 TRBJ1-2 TRBV24-1 TGTGCCACCAGTGATCGGGACAGGGTCAGAATTGCCTATGGCTACACCTTC CATSDRDRVRIAYGYTF
NA NA 16 TRBJ2-1 TRBV18 TGTGCCAGCTCACCGGGGGCAGCGGACGACTACAATGAGCAGTTCTTC CASSPGAADDYNEQFF
NA NA 15 TRBJ2-1 TRBV7-9 TGTGCCAGCAGCTTAAGCGACAGCTCCTACAATGAGCAGTTCTTC CASSLSDSSYNEQFF
TRBD2 NA 13 TRBJ2-5 TRBV6-5 TGTGCCAGTAGACTAGCGGGGAGCGAGACCCAGTACTTC CASRLAGSETQYF
TRBD2 NA 13 TRBJ2-4 TRBV6-6 TGTGCCAGCCAACCGGGAGGGGTAAACATTCAGTACTTC CASQPGGVNIQYF
TRBD1 NA 13 TRBJ1-2 TRBV19 TGTGCGACCTCGACAGGGCTTAACTATGGCTACACCTTC CATSTGLNYGYTF
TRBD1 NA 17 TRBJ1-4 TRBV4-1 TGCGCCAGCAGCCAACTTAAAGGGGGACAGGGGAATGAAAAACTGTTTTTT CASSQLKGGQGNEKLFF
NA few 13 TRBJ1-1 TRBV6-2/TRBV6-3 TGTGCCAGCAGTCCACTCTGGGCGTCTGAAGCTTTCTTT CASSPLWASEAFF
NA NA 16 TRBJ1-6 TRBV7-3 TGTGCCAGCAGCCTACTTGGAGGGAATAAAAATTCACCCCTCCACTTT CASSLLGGNKNSPLHF
TRBD2 NA 15 TRBJ2-3 TRBV9 TGTGCCAGCAGCGTAGGGGGGACTAGCGAAACCCACAGGTATTTT CASSVGGTSETHRYF
NA NA 14 TRBJ1-1 TRBV30 TGTGCCTGGAGGAGACAGCTAATGAACACTGAAGCTTTCTTT CAWRRQLMNTEAFF
NA NA 15 TRBJ2-7 TRBV5-6 TGTGCCAGCAGCTTGGACCGATTAGTTACTTACGAGCAGTACTTC CASSLDRLVTYEQYF
NA NA 13 TRBJ1-2 TRBV6-5 TGTGCCAGCAGCCTTGGGGGCCTCCCGGGCTACACCTTC CASSLGGLPGYTF
TRBD1 NA 15 TRBJ1-4 TRBV7-2 TGTGCCAGCAGCCCGGTCGGGGACAGTTATGAAAAACTGTTTTTT CASSPVGDSYEKLFF
NA NA 13 TRBJ2-5 TRBV19 TGTGCCAGTAGTACCCAGTACCAAGAGACCCAGTACTTC CASSTQYQETQYF
TRBD1 NA 15 TRBJ1-1 TRBV27 TGTGCCAGCAGTTCACCTGGGACAGGAGACTCTGAAGCTTTCTTT CASSSPGTGDSEAFF
NA NA 14 TRBJ2-1 TRBV2 TGTGCCAGCAGTGAGACTATCCGTGACGATGAGCAGTTCTTC CASSETIRDDEQFF
TRBD2 NA 14 TRBJ2-7 TRBV7-2 TGTGCCAGCACCCCCACTAGCGGGGTCTACGAGCAGTACTTC CASTPTSGVYEQYF
TRBD2 once 16 TRBJ2-3 TRBV25-1 TGTGCCAGCACGAGCGGGGGGACCGCCAGCACAGATACGCAGTATTTT CASTSGGTASTDTQYF
NA NA 15 TRBJ1-3 TRBV6-5 TGTGCCAGCAGTCCCACAGGGAACTCTGGAAACACCATATATTTT CASSPTGNSGNTIYF
NA NA 16 TRBJ1-4 TRBV5-1 TGCGCCAGCAGCTTGTCCGGGTGGTCAGGGGATGAAAAACTGTTTTTT CASSLSGWSGDEKLFF
TRBD1 NA 15 TRBJ1-6 TRBV5-4 TGTGCCAGCAGCTTGAGGGACAGGGTATATTCACCCCTCCACTTT CASSLRDRVYSPLHF
NA NA 10 TRBJ1-4 TRBV7-9 TGTGCCACCGGGGGGGAAAAACTGTTTTTT CATGGEKLFF
NA once 15 TRBJ1-6 TRBV1 TGCACCAGCAGCCAAGGGGGGCAGGGGGTTTCACCCCTCCACTTT CTSSQGGQGVSPLHF